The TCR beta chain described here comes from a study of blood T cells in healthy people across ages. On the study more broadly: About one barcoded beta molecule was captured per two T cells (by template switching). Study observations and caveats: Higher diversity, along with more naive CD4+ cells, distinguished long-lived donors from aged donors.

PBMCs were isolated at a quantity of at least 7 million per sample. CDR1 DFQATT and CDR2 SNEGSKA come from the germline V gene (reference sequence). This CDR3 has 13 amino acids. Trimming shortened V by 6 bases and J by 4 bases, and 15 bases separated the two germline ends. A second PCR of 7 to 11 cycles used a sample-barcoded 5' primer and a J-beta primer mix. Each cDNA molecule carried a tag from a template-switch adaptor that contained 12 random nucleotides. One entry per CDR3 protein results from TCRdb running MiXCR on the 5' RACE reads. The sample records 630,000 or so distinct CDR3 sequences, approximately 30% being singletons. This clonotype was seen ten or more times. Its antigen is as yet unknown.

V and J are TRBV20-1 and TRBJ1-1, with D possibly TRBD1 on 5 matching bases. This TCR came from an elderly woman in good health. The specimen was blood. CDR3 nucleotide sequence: TGCAGTGCGACCAGCGGGGCTAGCACTGAAGCTTTCTTT. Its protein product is CSATSGASTEAFF.